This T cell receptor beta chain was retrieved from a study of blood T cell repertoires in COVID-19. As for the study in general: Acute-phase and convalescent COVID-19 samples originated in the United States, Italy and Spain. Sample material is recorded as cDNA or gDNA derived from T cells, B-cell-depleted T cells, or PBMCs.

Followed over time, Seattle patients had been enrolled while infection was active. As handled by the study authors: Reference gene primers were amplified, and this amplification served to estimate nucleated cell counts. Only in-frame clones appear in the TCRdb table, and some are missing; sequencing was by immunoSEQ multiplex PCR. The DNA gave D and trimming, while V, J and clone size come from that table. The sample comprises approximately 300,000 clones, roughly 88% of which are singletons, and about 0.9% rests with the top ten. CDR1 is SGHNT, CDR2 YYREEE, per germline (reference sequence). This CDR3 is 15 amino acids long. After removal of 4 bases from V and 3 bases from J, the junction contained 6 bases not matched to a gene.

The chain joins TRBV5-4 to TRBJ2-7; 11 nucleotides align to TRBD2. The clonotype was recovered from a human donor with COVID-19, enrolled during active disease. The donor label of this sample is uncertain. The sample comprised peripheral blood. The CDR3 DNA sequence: TGTGCCAGCAGCCTAGCGGGAGGACAGAGCTACGAGCAGTACTTC. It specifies CASSLAGGQSYEQYF.